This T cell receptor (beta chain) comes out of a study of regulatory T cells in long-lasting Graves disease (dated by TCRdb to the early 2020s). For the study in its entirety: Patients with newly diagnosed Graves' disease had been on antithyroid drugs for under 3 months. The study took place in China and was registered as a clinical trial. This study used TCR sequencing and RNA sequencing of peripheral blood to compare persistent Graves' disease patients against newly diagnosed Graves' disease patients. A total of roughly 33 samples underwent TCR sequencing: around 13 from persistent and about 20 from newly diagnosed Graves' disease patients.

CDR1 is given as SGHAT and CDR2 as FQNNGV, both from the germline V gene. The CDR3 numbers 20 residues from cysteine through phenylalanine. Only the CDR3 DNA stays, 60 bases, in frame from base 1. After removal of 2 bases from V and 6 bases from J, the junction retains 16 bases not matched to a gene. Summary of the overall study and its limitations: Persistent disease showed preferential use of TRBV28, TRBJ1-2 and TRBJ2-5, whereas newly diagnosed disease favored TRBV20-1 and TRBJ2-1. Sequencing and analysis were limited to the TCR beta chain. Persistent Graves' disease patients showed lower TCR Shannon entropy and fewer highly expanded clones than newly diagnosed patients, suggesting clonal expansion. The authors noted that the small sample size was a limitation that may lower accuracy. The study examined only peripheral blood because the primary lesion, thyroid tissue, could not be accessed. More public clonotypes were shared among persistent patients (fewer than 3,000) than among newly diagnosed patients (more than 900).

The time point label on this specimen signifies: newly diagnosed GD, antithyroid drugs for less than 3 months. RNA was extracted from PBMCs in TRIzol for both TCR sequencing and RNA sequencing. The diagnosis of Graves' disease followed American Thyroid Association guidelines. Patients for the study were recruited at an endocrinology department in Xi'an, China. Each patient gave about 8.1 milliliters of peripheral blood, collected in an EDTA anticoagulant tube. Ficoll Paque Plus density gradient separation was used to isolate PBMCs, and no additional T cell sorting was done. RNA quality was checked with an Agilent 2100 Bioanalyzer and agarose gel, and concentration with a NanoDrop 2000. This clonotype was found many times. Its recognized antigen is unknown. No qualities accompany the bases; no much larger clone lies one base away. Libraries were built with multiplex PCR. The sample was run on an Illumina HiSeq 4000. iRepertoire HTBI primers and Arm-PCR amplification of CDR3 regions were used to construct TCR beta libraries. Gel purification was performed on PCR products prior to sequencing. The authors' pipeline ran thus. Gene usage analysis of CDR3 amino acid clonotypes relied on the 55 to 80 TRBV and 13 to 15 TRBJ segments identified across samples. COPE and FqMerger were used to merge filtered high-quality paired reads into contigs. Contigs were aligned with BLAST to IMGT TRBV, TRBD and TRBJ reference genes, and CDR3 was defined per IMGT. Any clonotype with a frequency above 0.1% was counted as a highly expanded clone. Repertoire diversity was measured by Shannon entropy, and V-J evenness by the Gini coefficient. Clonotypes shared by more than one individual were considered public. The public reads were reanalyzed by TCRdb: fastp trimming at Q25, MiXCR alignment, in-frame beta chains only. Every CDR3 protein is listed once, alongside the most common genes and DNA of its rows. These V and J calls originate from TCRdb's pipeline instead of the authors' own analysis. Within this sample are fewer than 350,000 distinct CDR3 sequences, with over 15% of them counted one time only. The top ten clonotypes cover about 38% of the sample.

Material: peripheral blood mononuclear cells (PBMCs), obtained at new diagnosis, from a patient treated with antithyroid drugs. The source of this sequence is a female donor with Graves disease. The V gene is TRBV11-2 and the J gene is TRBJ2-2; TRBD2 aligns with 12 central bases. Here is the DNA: TGTGCCAGCAGCTTATTGTCGGCTAGCGGGAGGGGGGGGACGCCCGGGGAGCTGTTTTTT. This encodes CASSLLSASGRGGTPGELFF.